This T cell receptor beta chain was documented in a study of monozygotic twins with cystic fibrosis. The overall study: Library input was 2.5 to 3.5 micrograms of fragmented DNA, with 15 PCR cycles.

Findings and caveats of the study: Co-twins had the most similar V usage for 13 of 16 pairs, J for 8.

In the case of this clone: The target antigen is unknown.

CDR3 length equals 15 residues. V was pared by 5 bases and J by 0 bases, with 11 bases between. Germline lookup yields CDR1 SGHTA and CDR2 FQGNSA. Profiling relied on immunoSEQ multiplex PCR, and the TCRdb table lists in-frame clones only, not all of them. The sample lists fewer than 30,000 clones, 90% occurring once. The receptor comes from a girl aged 2-10 years with cystic fibrosis. Specimen: blood. The chain joins TRBV7-2 to TRBJ1-3; D possibly corresponds to TRBD1 (5 bases). In DNA, the CDR3 is TGTGCCAGCAGCCCACAGGTTCTCTCTGGAAACACCATATATTTT. This sequence encodes CASSPQVLSGNTIYF. The variable domain in full, completed from reference TRBV7-2 and TRBJ1-3, reads GAGVSQSPSNKVTEKGKDVELRCDPISGHTALYWYRQSLGQGLEFLIYFQGNSAPDKSGLPSDRFSAERTGGSVSTLTIQRTQQEDSAVYLCASSPQVLSGNTIYFGEGSWLTVV.